The 5 T cell receptor beta chains below come from one sample, sequenced in a study of T cells in Graves' hyperthyroidism and ophthalmopathy. Template material for amplifying TCR beta CDR3 regions consisted of RNA transcripts. The TCR CDR3 was amplified in a first-round RT-PCR using the HTBI primer set. MiXCR, applied by TCRdb to the multiplex PCR reads, yields one record per CDR3 protein. This table has under 250,000 distinct CDR3 sequences, approximately 17% appearing once. Sequencing input: blood. These receptors came from a man in his fifties with Graves' hyperthyroidism.

This clonotype was found a few times. The chain couples TRBV19 to TRBJ2-7, with 8 positions matching TRBD2. V lost 2 bases to trimming and J lost 7 bases; unmatched junction nucleotides: 7. CDR1 is LNHDA and CDR2 is SQIVND in the germline V gene (reference sequence). This CDR3 has 14 amino acids. The CDR3 sequence: CASSIQAGAGEQYF. The CDR3 coding sequence is TGTGCCAGTAGTATACAAGCGGGAGCAGGGGAGCAGTACTTC.

This clonotype was seen at least ten times. The chain recombines TRBV6-2 or TRBV6-3 with TRBJ1-5; D remains unclear. The CDR3 loop spans 12 amino acids. V dropped 6 bases and J dropped 0 bases, with 3 bases sitting between them. CDR1 MNHEY and CDR2 SVGEGT come from the germline V gene. CDR3: CASSDSNQPQHF. The CDR3, as DNA: TGTGCCAGCAGCGATAGCAATCAGCCCCAGCATTTT.

This clonotype was seen at least ten times. V gene TRBV28 combines with J gene TRBJ2-7, with D perhaps TRBD1 (5 bases). Germline assignment: CDR1 MDHEN and CDR2 SYDVKM. The ends were cut back, 3 bases at V and 3 bases at J, with 12 bases in the middle. This CDR3 contains 14 residues. The CDR3 coding sequence is TGTGCCAGCAGTTTTCAGACAGCCTACTACGAGCAGTACTTC. The encoded protein is CASSFQTAYYEQYF. Filled out from reference TRBV28 and TRBJ2-7, the complete variable domain reads DVKVTQSSRYLVKRTGEKVFLECVQDMDHENMFWYRQDPGLGLRLIYFSYDVKMKEKGDIPEGYSVSREKKERFSLILESASTNQTSMYLCASSFQTAYYEQYFGPGTRLTVT.

This sequence joins TRBV20-1 and TRBJ2-7, with 7 bases identical to TRBD2. V lost 5 bases and J lost 0; bases outside the gene matches: 7. From germline, CDR1 is DFQATT and CDR2 SNEGSKA (reference sequence). This CDR3 region has 14 residues. The DNA of the CDR3 is TGCAGTGCTCAACTGGGAGGGAACTCCTACGAGCAGTACTTC. This sequence encodes CSAQLGGNSYEQYF.

This clonotype occurred many times. V and J are TRBV30 and TRBJ1-1; D uncertain. The CDR3 contains 14 residues. Germline V gene lookup returns CDR1 GTSNPN and CDR2 SVGIG (reference sequence). V was clipped by 0 bases and J by 4 bases, with 12 bases between them. CDR3 sequence reads: CAWSVGVAFTEAFF. The CDR3 DNA reads TGTGCCTGGAGTGTCGGGGTGGCCTTCACTGAAGCTTTCTTT.